The 27 T cell receptor beta chains in this list originate from one sample, sequenced in a study of T cell responses to AZD1222 COVID-19 vaccine. TCRdb's copy holds only in-frame clones and misses some; the assay was immunoSEQ multiplex PCR. The table includes fewer than 150,000 clones, more than 70% detected once. Sequencing used peripheral blood, obtained 28 days after the second AZD1222 dose. The receptors were sampled from an adult who received the AZD1222 COVID-19 vaccine.

V gene TRBV7-9 combines with J gene TRBJ2-1, with unresolved D. The CDR3 consists of 10 residues. Germline V gene lookup returns CDR1 SEHNR and CDR2 FQNEAQ (reference sequence). Deletions cut 4 bases from V and 9 bases from J, with 4 bases between. The CDR3 sequence is CASSWGEQFF. The CDR3 DNA reads TGTGCCAGCAGCTGGGGTGAGCAGTTCTTC. Based on the CDR3 plus reference TRBV7-9 and TRBJ2-1, the full variable domain is DTGVSQNPRHKITKRGQNVTFRCDPISEHNRLYWYRQTLGQGPEFLTYFQNEAQLEKSRLLSDRFSAERPKGSFSTLEIQRTEQGDSAMYLCASSWGEQFFGPGTRLTVL.

The CDR3 loop is CASSKRPPGQGFVEQYF. The DNA of the CDR3 is TGTGCCAGTAGTAAACGCCCGCCGGGACAGGGGTTCGTCGAGCAGTACTTC. The chain links TRBV19 to TRBJ2-7; 10 bases map to TRBD1. V gave up 4 bases and J gave up 6 bases; unmatched junction bases: 15. From germline, CDR1 is LNHDA and CDR2 SQIVND (reference sequence). The length of the CDR3 is 17 residues. Combining the CDR3 with reference TRBV19 and TRBJ2-7 gives the whole variable domain DGGITQSPKYLFRKEGQNVTLSCEQNLNHDAMYWYRQDPGQGLRLIYYSQIVNDFQKGDIAEGYSVSREKKESFPLTVTSAQKNPTAFYLCASSKRPPGQGFVEQYFGPGTRLTVT.

The chain employs TRBV6-4 and TRBJ1-4, with a weak D call TRBD1 (5 bases). The ends were cut back, 7 bases at V and 8 bases at J, with 35 bases in the middle. The CDR3 runs to 20 residues. Germline CDR1 is MRHNA and CDR2 is SNTAGT. The CDR3 DNA reads TGTGCCAGCACCTCTCTCGATAGCCCAACCTTTGGGACTGCCGGGGAAAAACTGTTTTTT. It is translated as CASTSLDSPTFGTAGEKLFF.

J is TRBJ1-3 and V is TRBV12-3 or TRBV12-4; D unclear. The CDR3 extends over 13 amino acids. Trimming removed 5 bases from V and 7 bases from J, with 12 bases in between. CDR3 residues: CASSTDLGNTIYF. CDR3 bases: TGTGCCAGCAGTACGGATCTTGGGAACACCATATATTTT.

This clone occurred once. The chain combines TRBV4-3 with TRBJ1-2, with D perhaps TRBD1 (5 bases). Trimming removed 3 bases at V and 4 bases at J, with 15 bases between. CDR3 size: 15 residues. Germline CDR1 and CDR2: LGHNA and YSLEER. CDR3 sequence reads: CASSQGFTGAYGYTF. The DNA for the CDR3 is TGCGCCAGCAGCCAGGGGTTTACAGGCGCCTATGGCTACACCTTC.

The J gene is TRBJ1-6, the V gene TRBV7-2; the D is unclear. Trimming stripped 4 bases from V and 8 bases from J, with 9 bases between. Germline V gene data show CDR1 as SGHTA and CDR2 as FQGNSA. The CDR3 covers 13 residues. The CDR3 region is CASSSRRDSPLHF. CDR3 nucleotide sequence: TGTGCCAGCAGCTCAAGACGGGATTCACCCCTCCACTTT. The full variable domain, rest sourced from reference TRBV7-2 and TRBJ1-6, is GAGVSQSPSNKVTEKGKDVELRCDPISGHTALYWYRQSLGQGLEFLIYFQGNSAPDKSGLPSDRFSAERTGGSVSTLTIQRTQQEDSAVYLCASSSRRDSPLHFGNGTRLTVT.

The chain employs TRBV18 and TRBJ2-1; D gene uncertain. The length of the CDR3 is 13 residues. V was trimmed by 5 bases and J by 5 bases, leaving 10 bases between them. Germline V lookup: CDR1 KGHSH, CDR2 LQKENI. As DNA, the CDR3 is TGTGCCAGCTCAGGCTCGCAAGACAATGAGCAGTTCTTC. It translates to CASSGSQDNEQFF.

The V gene is TRBV2, the J gene TRBJ1-2; D gene uncertain. Germline V gene data show CDR1 as SNHLY and CDR2 as FYNNEI. The CDR3 extends over 11 amino acids. Trimming cost V 1 base and J 8 bases, with 5 bases left between them. The CDR3 DNA follows: TGTGCCAGCAGTGAAGGGAACGGCTACACCTTC. Protein sequence: CASSEGNGYTF.

The chain joins TRBV10-3 to TRBJ2-2, with TRBD2 identical over 7 bases. The CDR3 runs 15 residues. The germline V gene encodes CDR1 ENHRY and CDR2 SYGVKD. The J segment lost 3 bases and the V segment lost 5 bases, leaving 6 bases of the junction unmatched. The CDR3 DNA reads as TGTGCCATCAGTTGGCGGGAGTTGGACACCGGGGAGCTGTTTTTT. Amino acid sequence: CAISWRELDTGELFF.

The gene calls are TRBV7-9 and TRBJ2-4; perhaps TRBD1 as D (5 bases). This CDR3 contains 15 residues. V lost 5 bases to trimming and J lost 1 base, with 12 bases between them. From germline, CDR1 is SEHNR and CDR2 FQNEAQ (reference sequence). The CDR3 spells CASSTLTVAKNIQYF. The CDR3, as DNA: TGTGCCAGCAGCACCTTGACAGTTGCCAAAAACATTCAGTACTTC.

This chain links TRBV5-1 with TRBJ2-3; 15 nucleotides line up with TRBD2. The ends lost 4 bases at V and 3 bases at J; junction bases unmatched: 3. CDR1 is SGHRS, CDR2 YFSETQ, per germline. The CDR3 totals 16 residues. CDR3 loop: CASSPGLAGGTDTQYF. CDR3 DNA: TGCGCCAGCAGCCCCGGACTAGCGGGAGGGACAGATACGCAGTATTTT. Full variable domain (remainder filled in from reference TRBV5-1 and TRBJ2-3): KAGVTQTPRYLIKTRGQQVTLSCSPISGHRSVSWYQQTPGQGLQFLFEYFSETQRNKGNFPGRFSGRQFSNSRSEMNVSTLELGDSALYLCASSPGLAGGTDTQYFGPGTRLTVL.

The rearrangement uses TRBV5-1 and TRBJ1-1; TRBD1 matches 11 bases. There are 16 residues in the CDR3. J lost 0 bases, V lost 4 bases, and 5 bases had no gene match. Germline V CDR1 and CDR2: SGHRS, YFSETQ. The CDR3 spells CASSAGQGAMNTEAFF. CDR3 coding DNA: TGCGCCAGCAGCGCCGGACAGGGGGCGATGAACACTGAAGCTTTCTTT.

The rearrangement joins TRBV11-2 to TRBJ2-1; 9 nucleotides align to TRBD2. Germline V gene lookup returns CDR1 SGHAT and CDR2 FQNNGV. The CDR3 has 18 amino acids. Unmatched junction bases numbered 13, after V lost 1 base and J lost 6 bases. CDR3 sequence reads: CASSLAGTSSRRGNEQFF. DNA of the CDR3: TGTGCCAGCAGCTTAGCTGGGACTAGCTCCCGCAGGGGCAATGAGCAGTTCTTC. The whole variable domain, filled in from reference TRBV11-2 and TRBJ2-1, reads EAGVAQSPRYKIIEKRQSVAFWCNPISGHATLYWYQQILGQGPKLLIQFQNNGVVDDSQLPKDRFSAERLKGVDSTLKIQPAKLEDSAVYLCASSLAGTSSRRGNEQFFGPGTRLTVL.

V and J are TRBV15 and TRBJ2-2; 10 bases are a match to TRBD1. The CDR3 runs 17 residues. V was clipped by 5 bases and J by 3 bases; unmatched bases: 9. Germline-derived CDR1 and CDR2 are LNHNV and YYDKDF (reference sequence). CDR3 in amino acids: CATSDRDRGGDTGELFF. CDR3 nucleotides: TGTGCCACCAGCGACCGGGACAGGGGAGGGGACACCGGGGAGCTGTTTTTT.

This clone was seen a few times. This chain uses TRBV7-9 with TRBJ1-1; no reliable D call. The CDR3 length is 17 residues. Trimming left V 5 bases short and J 0 bases short, with 19 bases between. CDR1 is SEHNR, CDR2 FQNEAQ, per germline (reference sequence). The CDR3 nucleotides are TGTGCCAGCAGCGTTGGTCTAGCAGGTAATATGAACACTGAAGCTTTCTTT. Translated: CASSVGLAGNMNTEAFF.

This clone appeared a single time. This chain connects TRBV19 to TRBJ1-1; D unresolved. With 5 bases removed from V and 1 base from J, the gap between germline ends came to 8 bases. Germline CDR1 LNHDA, CDR2 SQIVND (reference sequence). CDR3 length: 13 residues. CDR3 residues: CASSLTPNTEAFF. The CDR3 nucleotides read TGTGCCAGTAGTTTGACACCGAACACTGAAGCTTTCTTT.

Only a few counts were recorded for this clone. The chain uses TRBV5-4 and TRBJ1-1; 7 positions agree with TRBD1. The CDR3 extends over 17 amino acids. Per the germline V gene, CDR1 is SGHNT and CDR2 is YYREEE (reference sequence). V gave up 4 bases and J gave up 0 bases; unmatched junction bases: 12. CDR3 sequence: CASSPSGQKFMNTEAFF. The DNA of the CDR3 is TGTGCCAGCAGCCCCTCGGGACAGAAGTTTATGAACACTGAAGCTTTCTTT.

The chain uses TRBV7-6 and TRBJ2-7; TRBD1 matches 8 bases. The J segment lost 3 bases and the V segment lost 6 bases, leaving 13 bases of the junction unmatched. Germline CDR1 and CDR2: SGHVS and FNYEAQ. CDR3 length: 16 residues. CDR3 protein: CASSGPSGTGNYEQYF. The CDR3 coding sequence is TGTGCCAGCAGTGGACCCTCCGGGACAGGAAACTACGAGCAGTACTTC.

V is TRBV5-6 and J is TRBJ2-7; D is unresolved. This CDR3 contains 11 residues. The V gene lost 3 bases and the J gene lost 6 bases, with 7 bases spanning the gap. Germline CDR1 SGHDT, CDR2 YYEEEE. The CDR3 reads CASSSSSEQYF. CDR3 coding DNA: TGTGCCAGCAGCTCCTCGAGCGAGCAGTACTTC.

This sequence joins TRBV7-9 and TRBJ1-1; no clear D gene. Looked up from germline, CDR1 is SEHNR and CDR2 is FQNEAQ (reference sequence). The CDR3 contains 14 residues. Trimming shortened V by 5 bases and J by 0 bases, and 10 bases separated the two germline ends. The CDR3 DNA sequence: TGTGCCAGCAGCCTCGGGGTAATGAACACTGAAGCTTTCTTT. It encodes CASSLGVMNTEAFF.

J is TRBJ2-3 and V is TRBV7-9, with TRBD1 matching over 10 bases. Looked up from germline, CDR1 is SEHNR and CDR2 is FQNEAQ (reference sequence). V was pared by 4 bases and J by 3 bases, with 4 bases of the junction left unmatched. CDR3 length: 15 residues. The CDR3 protein is CASSYRDRGTDTQYF. As DNA, the CDR3 is TGTGCCAGCAGCTACCGGGACAGGGGAACAGATACGCAGTATTTT.

The V and J genes are TRBV27 and TRBJ1-4; 7 bases match TRBD1. With 6 bases clipped from V and 8 bases from J, the junction kept 9 bases outside the gene matches. The length of the CDR3 is 14 residues. Germline V gene lookup returns CDR1 MNHEY and CDR2 SMNVEV (reference sequence). The CDR3 coding sequence is TGTGCCAGCAGGTCGACAGGGTGGAACGAAAAACTGTTTTTT. This encodes CASRSTGWNEKLFF.

The J gene is TRBJ2-2, the V gene TRBV27; 11 bases fit TRBD2. Germline V CDR1 and CDR2: MNHEY, SMNVEV (reference sequence). The CDR3 covers 17 residues. Unmatched junction bases numbered 8, after V lost 4 bases and J lost 4 bases. The CDR3 sequence is CASSSHGSGRGTGELFF. Here the CDR3 DNA reads TGTGCCAGCAGTTCCCACGGTAGCGGGAGGGGCACCGGGGAGCTGTTTTTT.

The CDR3 reads CASSLQETGELFF. In nucleotides, the CDR3 is TGTGCCAGCAGCCTACAGGAAACCGGGGAGCTGTTTTTT. V and J are TRBV7-2 and TRBJ2-2; possibly TRBD1 for D (5 bases). The CDR3 has 13 residues. Per the germline V gene, CDR1 is SGHTA and CDR2 is FQGNSA. With 5 bases removed from V and 5 bases from J, the gap between germline ends came to 9 bases.

The V and J genes are TRBV15 and TRBJ1-2, with no clear D. Germline V CDR1 and CDR2: LNHNV, YYDKDF (reference sequence). This CDR3 has 14 residues. Trimming removed 4 bases at V and 4 bases at J, with 13 bases between. CDR3 region: CATSTPPGVYGYTF. In nucleotides, the CDR3 is TGTGCCACCAGCACACCCCCAGGAGTCTATGGCTACACCTTC.

This clone has only a few counts. Distinct nucleotide sequences in the sample also encode this CDR3. This chain joins TRBV6-2 or TRBV6-3 and TRBJ1-1; no clear D gene. The length of the CDR3 is 14 residues. V was cut by 2 bases and J by 3 bases, with 10 bases left in between. In germline, CDR1 is MNHEY, CDR2 SVGEGT. CDR3 DNA sequence: TGTGCCAGCAGTTACGTGGGCGCAGACACTGAAGCTTTCTTT. This translates into CASSYVGADTEAFF.

The chain links TRBV4-1 to TRBJ1-4; 8 positions match TRBD1. Germline V gene data show CDR1 as MGHRA and CDR2 as YSYEKL. After removal of 1 base from V and 6 bases from J, the junction contained 10 bases not matched to a gene. There are 17 residues in the CDR3. The CDR3 nucleotides are TGCGCCAGCAGCCAAGGCAGGGGGCGAAGGGGCGATGAAAAACTGTTTTTT. It codes for CASSQGRGRRGDEKLFF.